Given below is one TCR beta chain in context. CDR3 size: 14 residues. The germline V gene encodes CDR1 SGHTA and CDR2 FQGNSA. J gave up 8 bases and V 5 bases, and 7 bases lay outside the gene matches. A second roughly 6 to 12 cycle PCR used barcoded and J-beta primers. Each sample provided no less than 2.5 million CDR3-containing paired-end reads. TCRdb itself ran the 5' RACE reads through MiXCR, one entry per CDR3 protein. The sample lists 550,000 to 700,000 distinct CDR3 sequences; 27% were seen once. Each donor's blood draw was roughly 10 milliliters of peripheral blood. Each sample had at least 7 million PBMCs isolated. This sample is drawn from a study of blood T cells in healthy people across ages. The overall study: Template switching caught about one barcoded beta molecule for each two T cells.

V and J are TRBV7-2 and TRBJ2-1, with 9 bases matching TRBD2. The sequenced material came from blood. This TCR was recovered from a woman in her seventies in good health. CDR3 region: CASSAGTSPYEQFF. Written as DNA, the CDR3 is TGTGCCAGCAGCGCCGGGACTAGCCCCTATGAGCAGTTCTTC.